The 29 T cell receptor beta chains presented below share a single source sample, sequenced in a study of regulatory T cells in long-lasting Graves disease. Both iRepertoire HTBI primers and Arm-PCR of CDR3 regions were used to build the TCR beta libraries. MiXCR was run by TCRdb on the multiplex PCR reads, yielding one entry per CDR3 protein. The sample shows around 500,000 distinct CDR3 sequences, 12% of them seen only once. Stated time point: newly diagnosed GD, antithyroid drugs for less than 3 months. There was RNA extracted from PBMCs, and the TCR library was made from it. The sample was also linked to a second study, of T cells in Graves' hyperthyroidism and ophthalmopathy.

Material: peripheral blood mononuclear cells (PBMCs), obtained at new diagnosis, from a patient treated with antithyroid drugs. The receptor source for this set is a woman under 40 with Graves disease.

This clonotype was seen more than once but under ten times. V is TRBV25-1 and J is TRBJ2-7; 7 positions agree with TRBD1. V gave up 8 bases and J gave up 4 bases; unmatched junction bases: 8. Germline CDR1 and CDR2: MGHDK and SYGVNS. This CDR3 has 13 residues. CDR3 in amino acids: CASGRQGAYEQYF. The CDR3 nucleotides read TGTGCCAGCGGGAGACAGGGCGCGTACGAGCAGTACTTC.

This clonotype has only a few counts. J is TRBJ1-2 and V is TRBV20-1, with D tentatively TRBD1 (5 bases). V was cut by 3 bases and J by 3 bases, with 11 bases left in between. Looked up from germline, CDR1 is DFQATT and CDR2 is SNEGSKA (reference sequence). This CDR3 region has 13 residues. CDR3 sequence: CSAREDRDYGYTF. In DNA form, the CDR3 reads TGCAGTGCTAGGGAAGACAGAGACTATGGCTACACCTTC.

This chain links TRBV15 with TRBJ1-1, with a tentative D call TRBD1 (5 bases). This CDR3 spans 15 amino acids. Trimming left V 0 bases short and J 2 bases short, with 10 bases between. CDR1 is LNHNV and CDR2 is YYDKDF in the germline V gene (reference sequence). The CDR3 protein is CATSRDRRGNTEAFF. The CDR3, as DNA: TGTGCCACCAGCAGAGACCGTAGGGGTAACACTGAAGCTTTCTTT.

V is TRBV5-1 and J is TRBJ2-6; 8 nucleotides align to TRBD1. With V trimmed by 3 bases and J by 4 bases, 15 bases remained unmatched. The CDR3 has 19 amino acids. CDR1 and CDR2 (germline): SGHRS, YFSETQ. This chain's CDR3 is CASSSLTTGEMAGANVLTF. DNA of the CDR3: TGCGCCAGCAGCTCCTTAACGACAGGGGAGATGGCCGGGGCCAACGTCCTGACTTTC.

This clonotype was observed a few times. The chain links TRBV4-2 to TRBJ1-2; D uncertain. This CDR3 comprises 13 residues. CDR1 is LGHNA, CDR2 YNFKEQ, per germline. The V gene lost 4 bases and the J gene lost 2 bases, with 8 bases spanning the gap. CDR3 sequence: CASSRPGNYGYTF. CDR3 nucleotide sequence: TGTGCCAGCAGCCGCCCCGGCAACTATGGCTACACCTTC.

This clonotype was observed many times. V usage is TRBV11-2 and J usage is TRBJ2-7; 10 nucleotides align to TRBD2. The J segment lost 2 bases and the V segment lost 2 bases, leaving 9 bases of the junction unmatched. CDR3 size: 17 residues. CDR1 and CDR2 from the germline V gene are SGHAT and FQNNGV. The CDR3: CASSLPRGLAITYEQYF. The CDR3, as DNA: TGTGCCAGCAGCTTACCACGGGGACTAGCGATAACCTACGAGCAGTACTTC.

There are many counts of this clonotype. The chain carries TRBV2 and TRBJ2-2; TRBD2 matches at 7 bases. Trimming at V came to 7 bases and at J to 3 bases, leaving 5 bases not matched to a gene. CDR3 length equals 14 residues. Germline assignment: CDR1 SNHLY and CDR2 FYNNEI. The CDR3: CASKAGVDTGELFF. Written as DNA, the CDR3 is TGTGCCAGCAAGGCGGGAGTTGACACCGGGGAGCTGTTTTTT. The complete variable domain, with remaining parts taken from reference TRBV2 and TRBJ2-2, reads EPEVTQTPSHQVTQMGQEVILRCVPISNHLYFYWYRQILGQKVEFLVSFYNNEISEKSEIFDDQFSVERPDGSNFTLKIRSTKLEDSAMYFCASKAGVDTGELFFGEGSRLTVL.

Ten or more counts support this clonotype. This chain joins TRBV27 and TRBJ2-1; TRBD2 aligns across 14 bases. CDR3 length: 14 residues. V lost 7 bases and J lost 9; bases outside the gene matches: 5. Germline V lookup: CDR1 MNHEY, CDR2 SMNVEV (reference sequence). Here the CDR3 DNA reads TGTGCCAGCACGACTAGCGGGAGGGCCGGTGAGCAGTTCTTC. Translating it yields CASTTSGRAGEQFF.

This clonotype was recorded a few times. The V and J genes are TRBV7-9 and TRBJ2-4; possible D gene TRBD1, 6 bases. The CDR3 is made up of 18 amino acids. Looked up from germline, CDR1 is SEHNR and CDR2 is FQNEAQ (reference sequence). Trimming pared 0 bases from V and 9 bases from J, leaving 24 bases between. The CDR3 DNA sequence: TGTGCCAGCAGCTTAGCGTTCGAATGGGGGCCCCCGACGGGCATTCAGTACTTC. As protein: CASSLAFEWGPPTGIQYF.

This clonotype was recorded at least ten times. The chain joins TRBV19 to TRBJ1-1; the D is unclear. The CDR3 contains 12 residues. Trimming took 5 bases from V and 7 from J, leaving 11 bases between them. The V gene's germline CDR1 is LNHDA and CDR2 SQIVND (reference sequence). The CDR3 coding sequence is TGTGCCAGTAGTGCCCGCCTGAATGAAGCTTTCTTT. Protein: CASSARLNEAFF.

This clonotype was counted ten times or more. The chain uses TRBV30 and TRBJ1-4; D remains unclear. Germline V gene lookup returns CDR1 GTSNPN and CDR2 SVGIG (reference sequence). The CDR3 runs 14 residues. Trimming shortened V by 1 base and J by 7 bases, and 13 bases separated the two germline ends. CDR3 sequence (DNA): TGTGCCTGGAGTGAGGGAAGGGTTGGTGAAAAACTGTTTTTT. It encodes CAWSEGRVGEKLFF. Full variable domain (missing parts from reference TRBV30 and TRBJ1-4): SQTIHQWPATLVQPVGSPLSLECTVEGTSNPNLYWYRQAAGRGLQLLFYSVGIGQISSEVPQNLSASRPQDRQFILSSKKLLLSDSGFYLCAWSEGRVGEKLFFGSGTQLSVL.

The sample holds many counts of this clonotype. This sequence joins TRBV14 and TRBJ2-1; maybe TRBD2 (6 bases). Germline-derived CDR1 and CDR2 are SGHDN and FVKESK. V was cut by 6 bases and J by 1 base, with 13 bases left in between. The CDR3 covers 15 residues. CDR3 in DNA: TGTGCCAGCAGTCGCCGGGACTTGTCCTACAATGAGCAGTTCTTC. Translation: CASSRRDLSYNEQFF.

At least ten counts were recorded for this clonotype. The V gene is TRBV27, the J gene TRBJ1-1; D uncertain. This CDR3 spans 14 amino acids. CDR1 and CDR2 (germline): MNHEY, SMNVEV (reference sequence). V was shortened by 5 bases and J by 0 bases, with 10 bases between the two germline ends. CDR3 sequence (DNA): TGTGCCAGCAGTGATACAGCGATGAACACTGAAGCTTTCTTT. Translation: CASSDTAMNTEAFF.

In this sample, this clonotype turned up a few times. J is TRBJ2-7 and V is TRBV19; tentative D call: TRBD2 (5 bases). The CDR3 runs 14 residues. V was cut by 4 bases and J by 3 bases, with 13 bases left in between. Germline CDR1 is LNHDA and CDR2 is SQIVND (reference sequence). The CDR3 sequence is CASSTTGENYEQYF. The CDR3 nucleotides are TGTGCCAGTAGTACCACCGGGGAAAACTACGAGCAGTACTTC. The variable domain in full, completed from reference TRBV19 and TRBJ2-7, reads DGGITQSPKYLFRKEGQNVTLSCEQNLNHDAMYWYRQDPGQGLRLIYYSQIVNDFQKGDIAEGYSVSREKKESFPLTVTSAQKNPTAFYLCASSTTGENYEQYFGPGTRLTVT.

This clonotype was seen repeatedly, ten times or more. The chain joins TRBV20-1 to TRBJ1-5, with TRBD1 identical over 11 bases. CDR3 size: 15 residues. J was trimmed by 3 bases and V by 6 bases; bases with no gene match: 7. Per germline, CDR1 DFQATT and CDR2 SNEGSKA (reference sequence). Here the CDR3 DNA reads TGCAGTGCGGGGGACAGGGGGACAGACAATCAGCCCCAGCATTTT. Protein product: CSAGDRGTDNQPQHF.

This clonotype was seen many times. The chain uses TRBV20-1 and TRBJ2-3; possibly TRBD1 for D (6 bases). CDR1 is DFQATT and CDR2 is SNEGSKA in the germline V gene (reference sequence). The CDR3 contains 14 residues. Trimming removed 5 bases from V and 4 bases from J, with 16 bases in between. The CDR3 DNA reads TGCAGTGCTCCCAACAGGGTTAGATCAGATACGCAGTATTTT. Translated: CSAPNRVRSDTQYF.

There are a few counts of this clonotype. Since no conserved phenylalanine or tryptophan closes the CDR3, a read error is the likely cause. V is TRBV7-9 and J is TRBJ2-1; the match to TRBD1 covers 7 bases. There are 17 residues in the CDR3. Per the germline V gene, CDR1 is SEHNR and CDR2 is FQNEAQ (reference sequence). The J segment lost 9 bases and the V segment lost 4 bases, leaving 18 bases of the junction unmatched. CDR3 protein: CASSSPGGKALTGEQFS. CDR3 nucleotide sequence: TGTGCCAGCAGCTCCCCAGGGGGTAAAGCCCTAACGGGTGAGCAGTTCTCC.

This clonotype was counted ten times or more. The chain carries TRBV12-3 or TRBV12-4 and TRBJ2-1, with 10 bases that match TRBD2. The CDR3 has 13 residues. With V trimmed by 8 bases and J by 5 bases, 3 bases remained unmatched. The CDR3 nucleotides read TGTGCCAGCCTAGCGGGAGACCACAATGAGCAGTTCTTC. Protein sequence: CASLAGDHNEQFF.

This clonotype was counted a few times. CDR3 protein: CASSVPGDYGYTF. The CDR3 nucleotides are TGTGCCAGCAGTGTACCGGGGGACTATGGCTACACCTTC. J is TRBJ1-2 and V is TRBV25-1; possible D gene TRBD1, 5 bases. The V end lost 4 bases, the J end lost 3 bases, and 9 bases lay between the germline ends. There are 13 residues in the CDR3. Germline CDR1 is MGHDK and CDR2 is SYGVNS.

The chain carries TRBV18 and TRBJ2-6; D remains unclear. CDR1 is KGHSH, CDR2 LQKENI, per germline. This CDR3 region has 14 residues. Trimming pared 1 base from V and 0 bases from J, leaving 1 base between. The CDR3 protein is CASSPRSGANVLTF. The CDR3 DNA reads TGTGCCAGCTCACCACGCTCTGGGGCCAACGTCCTGACTTTC.

Only one count was recorded for this clonotype. V and J are TRBV20-1 and TRBJ2-1; the match to TRBD1 covers 7 bases. V lost 2 bases to trimming and J lost 4 bases; unmatched junction nucleotides: 14. There are 17 residues in the CDR3. Germline V gene sequence: CDR1 DFQATT, CDR2 SNEGSKA (reference sequence). CDR3 region: CSARYRARQGVYNEQFF. In DNA, the CDR3 is TGCAGTGCTAGATATCGGGCGCGGCAGGGGGTTTACAATGAGCAGTTCTTC.

The V and J genes are TRBV11-2 and TRBJ2-1; 16 bases line up with TRBD2. CDR1 and CDR2 from the germline V gene are SGHAT and FQNNGV. This CDR3 comprises 20 residues. The V segment lost 7 bases and the J segment 3 bases; nucleotides outside the gene matches: 15. The CDR3 DNA reads as TGTGCCAGCATACCCGGGGGGGGACTAGCGGGAGGGCAATTCTACAATGAGCAGTTCTTC. Translated: CASIPGGGLAGGQFYNEQFF.

The V and J genes are TRBV12-5 and TRBJ1-5; no clear D. The V gene lost 0 bases and the J gene lost 2 bases, with 11 bases spanning the gap. Germline loops: CDR1 LGHNT, CDR2 FRNRAP. There are 16 residues in the CDR3. For the CDR3, the DNA is TGTGCTAGTGGTTTGGTACAAATGGAGGGCAATCAGCCCCAGCATTTT. This gives the protein CASGLVQMEGNQPQHF.

The rearrangement links TRBV6-1 to TRBJ1-4; a possible D gene is TRBD1 (6 bases). Looked up from germline, CDR1 is MNHNS and CDR2 is SASEGT. The V end was cut by 9 bases, the J end by 2 bases, with 16 bases between. The CDR3 sequence is 15 residues long. DNA for the CDR3: TGTGCCAGTGGAGTGTGGGGGGCGACTAATGAAAAACTGTTTTTT. Translation gives CASGVWGATNEKLFF.

This clonotype has a count of ten or more. The CDR3 loop is CATSDSTNTGELFF. Here the CDR3 DNA reads TGTGCCACCAGTGACTCAACGAACACCGGGGAGCTGTTTTTT. V and J are TRBV24-1 and TRBJ2-2; no firm D call. V lost 4 bases and J lost 0, with 5 bases in between. The CDR3 loop spans 14 amino acids. CDR1 KGHDR and CDR2 SFDVKD come from the germline V gene.

Concerning this clonotype itself: A read error may be the cause here, since a much bigger clone is one base away. The chain couples TRBV11-2 to TRBJ2-6; the D call may be TRBD1 or TRBD2 (6 bases each). The CDR3 is made up of 18 amino acids. Germline CDR1 SGHAT, CDR2 FQNNGV. The CDR3 nucleotides are TGTGCCAGCAGCTTAGGTCGGGGAGCAGGCACGGGGGCCAACGTCCTGTCTTTC. Amino acids: CASSLGRGAGTGANVLSF.

This clonotype was counted only a few times. The chain is built from TRBV7-6 and TRBJ2-3; possibly TRBD2 for D (7 bases). Trimming stripped 2 bases from V and 3 bases from J, with 18 bases between. The germline V gene has CDR1 SGHVS and CDR2 FNYEAQ. The CDR3 is 17 residues long. The CDR3: CASSLPRRGAGTDTQYF. The CDR3 nucleotides are TGTGCCAGCAGCTTACCGCGACGGGGGGCAGGGACAGATACGCAGTATTTT.

The V call is TRBV11-2, the J call TRBJ1-2; no clear D gene. The germline V gene encodes CDR1 SGHAT and CDR2 FQNNGV. Trimming removed 0 bases at V and 4 bases at J, with 15 bases between. This CDR3 region has 16 residues. The CDR3 reads CASSLDSGSSTYGYTF. The CDR3 DNA sequence: TGTGCCAGCAGCTTAGATTCTGGCAGTTCGACCTATGGCTACACCTTC.

V gene TRBV29-1 combines with J gene TRBJ2-7; D might be TRBD1 (6 bases). Judging by the DNA end, TRBJ2-3 fits better; the J call may be wrong. Germline V gives CDR1 SQVTM, CDR2 ANQGSEA. This CDR3 spans 13 amino acids. The CDR3 nucleotides read TGCAGCGTGAAAGGACAGTCAGGAGGTACGCAGTATTTT. Its translation is CSVKGQSGGTQYF.